These 22 T cell receptor beta chains originate from one sample sequenced in a study of regulatory T cells in long-lasting Graves disease (dated by TCRdb to about 2021). According to the study, the label for this sample's time point signals: newly diagnosed GD, antithyroid drugs for less than 3 months. RNA was extracted from PBMCs in TRIzol for both TCR sequencing and RNA sequencing. The library was obtained by multiplex PCR. This sample was sequenced with an Illumina HiSeq 4000. TCR beta libraries were built with iRepertoire HTBI primers and Arm-PCR amplification of CDR3 regions. TCRdb reanalyzed the raw reads on its own, using fastp at Q25 for trimming and MiXCR for clone calling, and kept in-frame beta chains. Each entry is one CDR3 protein sequence, shown with its most common DNA and genes. The sample data list some 400,000 distinct CDR3 sequences, and about 15% of these were observed just once. The biggest ten clones account for approximately 16% of the sample.

The sample was also linked to a second study, of T cells in Graves' hyperthyroidism and ophthalmopathy.

Sequenced here: peripheral blood mononuclear cells (PBMCs), sampled at new diagnosis, from a patient treated with antithyroid drugs. The receptors stem from a woman in her twenties or thirties with Graves disease. Donor details come from another sample of the same person, matched by shared clones.

Remarks on this clonotype: A junction boundary mismatches the germline segment, possibly from a read error. The V gene is TRBV6-2 or TRBV6-3, the J gene TRBJ2-1; TRBD2 agrees at 9 bases. Looked up from germline, CDR1 is MNHEY and CDR2 is SVGEGT. The CDR3 is 14 residues long. CDR3 DNA: TGTGCCAGCAGTGGTAGCGGGGGCTACAATGAGCAGTCCTTC. Its protein product is CASSGSGGYNEQSF.

The rearrangement links TRBV27 to TRBJ2-4; 11 bases line up with TRBD2. The CDR3 length is 16 residues. The germline V gene encodes CDR1 MNHEY and CDR2 SMNVEV (reference sequence). J gave up 0 bases and V 3 bases, and 1 base lay outside the gene matches. The CDR3 here is CASSFGLAGAKNIQYF. Written as DNA, the CDR3 is TGTGCCAGCAGTTTCGGACTAGCGGGAGCCAAAAACATTCAGTACTTC.

In the case of this clonotype: Being one base from a much bigger clone, this may be a read error. This is likely a read error, given that the CDR3 carries no conserved phenylalanine or tryptophan at its end. This chain links TRBV3-1 with TRBJ2-1; no definite D call. The V gene lost 5 bases and the J gene lost 7 bases, with 21 bases spanning the gap. Per the germline V gene, CDR1 is LGHDT and CDR2 is YNNKEL (reference sequence). The CDR3 loop spans 16 amino acids. CDR3 sequence: CASSGQPPSSPNEQFL. In nucleotides, the CDR3 is TGTGCCAGCAGCGGCCAGCCCCCCTCGTCCCCAAATGAGCAGTTCCTC.

This clonotype has a count of ten or more. This sequence joins TRBV5-1 and TRBJ1-1; 8 nucleotides match TRBD1. J gave up 1 base and V 1 base, and 6 bases lay outside the gene matches. Germline V gene sequence: CDR1 SGHRS, CDR2 YFSETQ. The CDR3 loop spans 16 amino acids. The CDR3 DNA is TGCGCCAGCAGCTTGTTCGCCGGGACAGGGAACACTGAAGCTTTCTTT. Its protein product is CASSLFAGTGNTEAFF.

This clonotype was found once. The chain couples TRBV28 to TRBJ1-2; D is unclear. Germline lookup yields CDR1 MDHEN and CDR2 SYDVKM. V was cut by 10 bases and J by 2 bases, with 11 bases left in between. This CDR3 is 12 amino acids long. DNA of the CDR3: TGTGCCACCTTGTCGACAAACTATGGCTACACCTTC. Encoded protein: CATLSTNYGYTF.

The table lists this clonotype with many counts. The CDR3: CASSLGHSYEQYF. The CDR3 DNA is TGTGCCAGCAGCTTGGGCCACTCCTACGAGCAGTACTTC. The gene calls are TRBV18 and TRBJ2-7; unclear D gene. The germline CDR1 and CDR2 sequences are KGHSH and LQKENI. V shed 8 bases and J shed 0 bases, with 11 bases lying between them. This CDR3 region has 13 residues.

This clonotype was detected only a few times. The gene calls are TRBV7-9 and TRBJ2-1; D unresolved. Trimming took 3 bases from V and 4 from J, leaving 13 bases between them. Germline CDR1 SEHNR, CDR2 FQNEAQ (reference sequence). The CDR3 is 15 amino acids. CDR3 region: CASSFRVYLYNEQFF. In DNA, the CDR3 is TGTGCCAGCAGCTTCAGAGTCTACCTTTACAATGAGCAGTTCTTC.

The CDR3 sequence: CASSLGGETYEQYF. The CDR3 DNA reads TGCGCCAGCAGCTTGGGGGGGGAGACCTACGAGCAGTACTTC. The chain uses TRBV5-1 and TRBJ2-7; possibly TRBD2 for D (6 bases). The germline V gene encodes CDR1 SGHRS and CDR2 YFSETQ. The CDR3 runs to 14 residues. V was cut by 0 bases and J by 2 bases, with 9 bases left in between.

This clonotype was seen at least ten times. V is TRBV4-1 and J is TRBJ2-3; D may be TRBD1 or TRBD2 (5 bases each). In germline, CDR1 is MGHRA, CDR2 YSYEKL. V dropped 1 base and J dropped 6 bases, with 17 bases sitting between them. The CDR3 runs to 16 residues. The CDR3 loop reads CASSQVGDRPSDTQYF. The CDR3 coding sequence is TGCGCCAGCAGCCAAGTCGGGGACCGACCAAGTGATACGCAGTATTTT.

At least ten counts were recorded for this clonotype. This chain connects TRBV6-1 to TRBJ1-5; TRBD1 might be the D (6 bases). V was clipped by 2 bases and J by 4 bases, with 15 bases between them. CDR3 size: 16 residues. The germline gives CDR1 MNHNS, CDR2 SASEGT. The CDR3 DNA sequence: TGTGCCAGCAGTGAATCAGGGGCCCAGAGAAATCAGCCCCAGCATTTT. Its protein is CASSESGAQRNQPQHF.

This clonotype was counted ten times or more. This chain connects TRBV29-1 to TRBJ2-2; no reliable D call. Looked up from germline, CDR1 is SQVTM and CDR2 is ANQGSEA. The CDR3 is 13 amino acids. The germline V and J ends were trimmed by 6 bases and 6 bases, with 14 bases remaining between them. CDR3 sequence reads: CSVQTLEAGELFF. The CDR3 DNA sequence: TGCAGCGTGCAGACCCTCGAGGCCGGGGAGCTGTTTTTT.

The chain couples TRBV6-2 or TRBV6-3 to TRBJ2-3, with 10 bases lining up with TRBD1. CDR3 length equals 17 residues. Germline-derived CDR1 and CDR2 are MNHEY and SVGEGT. With 8 bases clipped from V and 2 bases from J, the junction kept 13 bases outside the gene matches. CDR3 protein: CASRRWDRGDFTDTQYF. The CDR3 nucleotides are TGTGCCAGCCGGAGATGGGACAGGGGTGATTTCACAGATACGCAGTATTTT.

In this sample, this clonotype turned up many times. One end of the junction fails to match germline, which may point to a read error. CDR3 region: CASSFSGPTYEQYF. For the CDR3, the DNA is TGTGCCAGCAGCTTCTCGGGGCCTACCTACGAGCAGTACTTC. The chain links TRBV5-1 to TRBJ2-7, with D perhaps given as TRBD1 or TRBD2 (5 bases each). This CDR3 has 14 amino acids. The germline V gene has CDR1 SGHRS and CDR2 YFSETQ.

This clonotype was observed many times. The chain links TRBV11-3 to TRBJ2-1; 10 bases are shared with TRBD2. Germline values: CDR1 SGHNT, CDR2 YENEEA. With V trimmed by 3 bases and J by 9 bases, 14 bases remained unmatched. The CDR3 covers 17 residues. The CDR3 coding sequence is TGTGCCAGCAGCTTGTCACTAGCGGGAATGTCTCTCGGTGAGCAGTTCTTC. Translation gives CASSLSLAGMSLGEQFF.

This clonotype was seen more than once but under ten times. V is TRBV5-1 and J is TRBJ2-7; 9 bases agree with TRBD2. V gave up 3 bases and J gave up 4 bases; unmatched junction bases: 8. CDR3 length: 15 amino acids. Germline V gene data show CDR1 as SGHRS and CDR2 as YFSETQ. In nucleotides, the CDR3 is TGCGCCAGCAGCTCGTTAGCGGGAGCGCTTTACGAGCAGTACTTC. Translated, it gives CASSSLAGALYEQYF.

This clonotype was recorded at least ten times. CDR3 sequence: CSVGGLVGMFTDTQYF. The CDR3 DNA reads as TGCAGCGTGGGGGGACTAGTCGGGATGTTCACAGATACGCAGTATTTT. This chain links TRBV29-1 with TRBJ2-3; 8 nucleotides agree with TRBD2. The J segment lost 2 bases and the V segment lost 6 bases, leaving 13 bases of the junction unmatched. The CDR3 extends over 16 amino acids. The germline V gene encodes CDR1 SQVTM and CDR2 ANQGSEA.

Ten or more counts support this clonotype. The chain has TRBV15 and TRBJ1-2; possibly TRBD1 for D (5 bases). Germline V lookup: CDR1 LNHNV, CDR2 YYDKDF (reference sequence). The CDR3 has 16 residues. Trimming removed 3 bases at V and 3 bases at J, with 17 bases between. The CDR3 bases are TGTGCCACCAGCAGGGGCCGGGACTATGGGTACTATGGCTACACCTTC. It yields the protein CATSRGRDYGYYGYTF.

There are a few counts of this clonotype. The chain couples TRBV11-2 to TRBJ2-6; 9 nucleotides match TRBD1. Per the germline V gene, CDR1 is SGHAT and CDR2 is FQNNGV. The CDR3 is 19 residues long. Unmatched junction bases numbered 14, after V lost 5 bases and J lost 3 bases. CDR3: CASSPGTGISRSGANVLTF. The DNA of the CDR3 is TGTGCCAGCAGCCCAGGGACAGGGATCAGTAGGAGTGGGGCCAACGTCCTGACTTTC.

This clonotype showed up just a few times. The rearrangement links TRBV3-1 to TRBJ2-5; 8 positions match TRBD2. Germline lookup yields CDR1 LGHDT and CDR2 YNNKEL (reference sequence). This CDR3 spans 18 amino acids. V gave up 1 base and J gave up 4 bases; unmatched junction bases: 14. CDR3 DNA: TGTGCCAGCAGCCAAGGGAGGAGCGGGAGTGGGGTAGTAGAGACCCAGTACTTC. Translating gives CASSQGRSGSGVVETQYF.

This clonotype showed up many times. V and J are TRBV5-1 and TRBJ1-1, with D possibly being TRBD1 (5 bases). The CDR3 length is 15 residues. V dropped 0 bases and J dropped 4 bases, with 13 bases sitting between them. Per the germline V gene, CDR1 is SGHRS and CDR2 is YFSETQ. The DNA of the CDR3 is TGCGCCAGCAGCTTGGCCCTGGGGGGTCTCACTGAAGCTTTCTTT. It encodes CASSLALGGLTEAFF.

This clonotype was observed many times. At one boundary the junction diverges from the germline segment, which might be a read error. This chain uses TRBV5-1 with TRBJ1-1; 7 bases agree with TRBD1. CDR3 length: 13 residues. CDR1 and CDR2 from the germline V gene are SGHRS and YFSETQ. This chain's CDR3 is CASSLSGGTEAFF. The CDR3 DNA reads TGTGCCAGCAGTTTATCAGGGGGCACTGAAGCTTTCTTT.

This clonotype has just a few counts. Here the CDR3 reads CASSLVSGSNQPQHF. The CDR3, as DNA: TGCGCCAGCAGCTTGGTCTCAGGGAGCAATCAGCCCCAGCATTTT. The chain links TRBV5-1 to TRBJ1-5; the D gene is possibly TRBD1 (5 bases). Trimming removed 0 bases from V and 1 base from J, with 8 bases in between. The CDR3 extends over 15 amino acids. Germline lookup yields CDR1 SGHRS and CDR2 YFSETQ.